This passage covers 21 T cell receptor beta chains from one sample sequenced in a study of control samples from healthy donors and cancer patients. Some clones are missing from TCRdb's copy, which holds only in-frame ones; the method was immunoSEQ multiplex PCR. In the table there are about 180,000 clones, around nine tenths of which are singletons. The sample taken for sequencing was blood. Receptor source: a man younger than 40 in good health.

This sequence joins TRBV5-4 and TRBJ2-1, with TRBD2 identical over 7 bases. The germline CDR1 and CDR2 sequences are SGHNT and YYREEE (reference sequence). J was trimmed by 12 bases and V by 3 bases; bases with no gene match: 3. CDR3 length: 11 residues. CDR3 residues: CASSSGRGQFF. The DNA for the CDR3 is TGTGCCAGCAGCTCGGGGAGGGGGCAGTTCTTC.

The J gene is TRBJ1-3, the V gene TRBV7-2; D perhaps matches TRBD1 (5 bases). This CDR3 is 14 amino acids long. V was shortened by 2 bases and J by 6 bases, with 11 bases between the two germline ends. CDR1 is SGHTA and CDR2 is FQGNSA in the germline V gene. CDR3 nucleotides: TGTGCCAGCAGCTTACAGGGCGTACAAAACACCATATATTTT. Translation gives CASSLQGVQNTIYF.

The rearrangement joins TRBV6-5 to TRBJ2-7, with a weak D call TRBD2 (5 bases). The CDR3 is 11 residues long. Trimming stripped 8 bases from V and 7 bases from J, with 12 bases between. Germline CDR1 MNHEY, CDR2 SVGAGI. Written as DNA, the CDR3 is TGTGCCAGCGGGCTGGTAGCGGAGCAGTACTTC. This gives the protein CASGLVAEQYF.

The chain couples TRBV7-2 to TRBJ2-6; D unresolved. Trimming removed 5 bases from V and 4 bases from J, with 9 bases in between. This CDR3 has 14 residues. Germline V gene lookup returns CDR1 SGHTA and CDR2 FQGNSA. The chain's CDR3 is CASSLSTGANVLTF. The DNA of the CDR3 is TGTGCCAGCAGCCTAAGTACCGGGGCCAACGTCCTGACTTTC.

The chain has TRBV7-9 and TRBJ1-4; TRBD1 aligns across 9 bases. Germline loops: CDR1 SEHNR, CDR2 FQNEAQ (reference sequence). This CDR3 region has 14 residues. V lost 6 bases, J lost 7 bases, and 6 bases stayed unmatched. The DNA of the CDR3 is TGTGCCAGCAGGAAGGGACAGGGCGGTGAAAAACTGTTTTTT. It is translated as CASRKGQGGEKLFF.

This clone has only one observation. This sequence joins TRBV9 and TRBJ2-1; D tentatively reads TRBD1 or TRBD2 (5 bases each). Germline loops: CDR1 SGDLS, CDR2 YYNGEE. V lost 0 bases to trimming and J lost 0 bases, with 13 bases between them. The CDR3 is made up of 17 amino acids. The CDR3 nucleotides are TGTGCCAGCAGCGTAGCTTCGGGGACGAGCTCCTACAATGAGCAGTTCTTC. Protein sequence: CASSVASGTSSYNEQFF.

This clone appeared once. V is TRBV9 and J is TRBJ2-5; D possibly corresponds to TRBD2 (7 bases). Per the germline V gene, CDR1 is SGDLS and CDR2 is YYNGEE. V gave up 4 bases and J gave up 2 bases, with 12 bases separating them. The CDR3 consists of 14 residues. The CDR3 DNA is TGTGCCAGCAGCCCGGGGGGCCTTCAAGAGACCCAGTACTTC. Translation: CASSPGGLQETQYF.

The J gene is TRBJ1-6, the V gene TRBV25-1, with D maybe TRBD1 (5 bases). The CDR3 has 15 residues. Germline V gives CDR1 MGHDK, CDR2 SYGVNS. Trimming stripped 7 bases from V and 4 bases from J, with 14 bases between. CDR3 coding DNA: TGTGCCAGCACCCCGAGGGACGGTTATAATTCACCCCTCCACTTT. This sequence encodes CASTPRDGYNSPLHF.

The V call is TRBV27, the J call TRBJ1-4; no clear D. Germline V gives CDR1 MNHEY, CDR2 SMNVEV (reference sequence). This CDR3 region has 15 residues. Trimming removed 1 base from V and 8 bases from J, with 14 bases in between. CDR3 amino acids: CASSLFPGMEEKLFF. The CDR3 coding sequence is TGTGCCAGCAGTTTATTTCCCGGGATGGAGGAAAAACTGTTTTTT.

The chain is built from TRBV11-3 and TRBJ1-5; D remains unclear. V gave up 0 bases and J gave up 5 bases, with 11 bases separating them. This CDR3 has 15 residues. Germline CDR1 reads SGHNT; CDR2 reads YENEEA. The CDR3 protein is CASSLDLGRDQPQHF. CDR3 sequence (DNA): TGTGCCAGCAGCTTAGATTTGGGGAGGGATCAGCCCCAGCATTTT.

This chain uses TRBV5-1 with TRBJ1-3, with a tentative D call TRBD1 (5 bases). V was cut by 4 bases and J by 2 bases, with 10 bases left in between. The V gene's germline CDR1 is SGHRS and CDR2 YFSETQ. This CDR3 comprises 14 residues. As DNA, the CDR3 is TGCGCCAGCAGCCAGGGTGCAACTGGAAACACCATATATTTT. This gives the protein CASSQGATGNTIYF.

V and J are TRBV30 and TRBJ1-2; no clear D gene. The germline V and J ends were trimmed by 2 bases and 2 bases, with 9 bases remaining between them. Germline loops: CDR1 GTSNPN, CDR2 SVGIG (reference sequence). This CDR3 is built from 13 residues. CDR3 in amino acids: CAWSQEENYGYTF. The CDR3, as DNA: TGTGCCTGGAGTCAAGAAGAAAACTATGGCTACACCTTC. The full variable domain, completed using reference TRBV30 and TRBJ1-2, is SQTIHQWPATLVQPVGSPLSLECTVEGTSNPNLYWYRQAAGRGLQLLFYSVGIGQISSEVPQNLSASRPQDRQFILSSKKLLLSDSGFYLCAWSQEENYGYTFGSGTRLTVV.

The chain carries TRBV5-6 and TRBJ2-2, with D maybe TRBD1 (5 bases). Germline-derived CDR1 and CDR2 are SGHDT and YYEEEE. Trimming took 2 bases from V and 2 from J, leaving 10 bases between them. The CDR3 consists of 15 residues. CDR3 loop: CASSFPRANTGELFF. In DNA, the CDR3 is TGTGCCAGCAGCTTCCCCAGGGCAAACACCGGGGAGCTGTTTTTT.

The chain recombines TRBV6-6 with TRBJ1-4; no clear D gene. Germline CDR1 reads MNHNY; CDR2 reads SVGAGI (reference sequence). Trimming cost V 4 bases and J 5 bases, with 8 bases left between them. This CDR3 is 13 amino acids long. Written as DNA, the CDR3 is TGTGCCAGCAGTTTACTTCGAAATGAAAAACTGTTTTTT. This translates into CASSLLRNEKLFF.

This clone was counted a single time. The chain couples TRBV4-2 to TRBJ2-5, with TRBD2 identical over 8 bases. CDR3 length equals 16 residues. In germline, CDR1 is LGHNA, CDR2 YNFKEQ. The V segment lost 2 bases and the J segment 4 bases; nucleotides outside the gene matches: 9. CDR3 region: CASSQRRASGSETQYF. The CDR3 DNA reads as TGTGCCAGCAGCCAACGTCGTGCTAGCGGGTCAGAGACCCAGTACTTC.

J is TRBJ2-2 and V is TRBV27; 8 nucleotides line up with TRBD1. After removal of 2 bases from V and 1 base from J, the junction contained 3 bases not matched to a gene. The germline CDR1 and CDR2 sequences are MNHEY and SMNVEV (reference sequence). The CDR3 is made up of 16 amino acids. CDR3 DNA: TGTGCCAGCAGTTTACCCGGGACAGGGAACACCGGGGAGCTGTTTTTT. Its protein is CASSLPGTGNTGELFF.

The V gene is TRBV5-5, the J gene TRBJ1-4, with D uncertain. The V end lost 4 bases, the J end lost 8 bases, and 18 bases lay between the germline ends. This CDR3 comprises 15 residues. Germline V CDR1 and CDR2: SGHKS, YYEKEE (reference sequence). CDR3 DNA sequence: TGTGCCAGCAGCGAAAGGACTGGAGTTGGGGAAAAACTGTTTTTT. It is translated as CASSERTGVGEKLFF.

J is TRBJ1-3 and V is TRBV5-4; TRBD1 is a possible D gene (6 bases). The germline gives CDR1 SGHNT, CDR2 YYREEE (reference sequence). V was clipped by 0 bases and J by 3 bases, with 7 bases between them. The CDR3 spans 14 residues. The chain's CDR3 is CASSLGGGGNTIYF. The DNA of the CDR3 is TGTGCCAGCAGCTTGGGAGGGGGTGGAAACACCATATATTTT. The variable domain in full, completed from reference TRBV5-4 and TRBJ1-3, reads ETGVTQSPTHLIKTRGQQVTLRCSSQSGHNTVSWYQQALGQGPQFIFQYYREEENGRGNFPPRFSGLQFPNYSSELNVNALELDDSALYLCASSLGGGGNTIYFGEGSWLTVV.

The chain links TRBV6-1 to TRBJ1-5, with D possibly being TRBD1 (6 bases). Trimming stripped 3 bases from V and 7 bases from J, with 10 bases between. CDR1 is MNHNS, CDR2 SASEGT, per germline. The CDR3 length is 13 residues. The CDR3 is CASSDNRVQPQHF. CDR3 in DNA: TGTGCCAGCAGTGATAACAGGGTGCAGCCCCAGCATTTT.

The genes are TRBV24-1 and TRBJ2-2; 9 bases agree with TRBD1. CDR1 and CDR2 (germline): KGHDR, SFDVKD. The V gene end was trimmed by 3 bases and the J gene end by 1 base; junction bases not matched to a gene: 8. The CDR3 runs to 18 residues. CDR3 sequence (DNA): TGTGCCACCAGTGATGCCGACAGGGGGTCCAAGAACACCGGGGAGCTGTTTTTT. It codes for CATSDADRGSKNTGELFF.

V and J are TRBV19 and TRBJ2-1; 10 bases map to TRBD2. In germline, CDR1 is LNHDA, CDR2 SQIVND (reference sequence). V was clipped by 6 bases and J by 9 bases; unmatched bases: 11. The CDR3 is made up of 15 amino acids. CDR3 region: CASRLASGSVGEQFF. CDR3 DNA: TGTGCCAGTAGACTAGCTAGCGGGAGTGTGGGTGAGCAGTTCTTC.